The present T cell receptor (beta chain) was sequenced within a study of graft-versus-host responses after intestinal transplantation. About the study: Multivisceral, liver-intestinal, or isolated intestinal grafts were transplanted into recipients.

In the case of this clone: The antigen remains unidentified.

General observations from the study: In recipient marrow, GvH clones were found, and some appeared first in ileum or blood. Early post-transplant HvG declines tracked with peak circulating GvH clone levels.

Data came from immunoSEQ multiplex PCR; TCRdb stores just in-frame clones and leaves some out. The sample contains tens of thousands of clones, around 87% of which appear only once. V gave up 5 bases and J gave up 7 bases, with 20 bases separating them. This CDR3 contains 16 residues. Per germline, CDR1 MNHEY and CDR2 SMNVEV (reference sequence). The source was unstimulated CD8+ T cells sorted from spleen or lymph node cells, collected before transplant. The chain links TRBV27 to TRBJ2-2, with D perhaps TRBD2 (5 bases). This clonotype originated in a human donor who was the organ donor for an intestinal transplant. The CDR3 loop is CASSPPEVVQLGELFF. CDR3 DNA sequence: TGTGCCAGCAGTCCCCCGGAGGTCGTCCAACTCGGGGAGCTGTTTTTT.